This T cell receptor beta chain was found in a study of cytotoxic CD8 clonotypes in ibrutinib-treated CLL. The study's findings and limits: There were few public clonotypes, and on treatment they contracted or stayed stable. The study found clonality rose at ibrutinib response, then fell toward baseline at progression.

Generated by immunoSEQ multiplex PCR, the TCRdb table keeps only in-frame clones and is missing some. The sample contains about 120,000 clones, about 50% of which appear only once. Note on this clone: Its antigen is currently unknown.

This clonotype was sampled from a human donor with chronic lymphocytic leukemia. Sequencing used PBMCs, obtained after 24 months of ibrutinib treatment.

The CDR3 nucleotides read TGTGCAACCCCCTTTTGGGGGGATCGGCAAGAGACCCAGTACTTC. This encodes CATPFWGDRQETQYF. V and J are TRBV12-2 and TRBJ2-5; the table calls TRBD2, which could not be checked here. TRBV12-2 is a listed pseudogene. There are 15 residues in the CDR3.